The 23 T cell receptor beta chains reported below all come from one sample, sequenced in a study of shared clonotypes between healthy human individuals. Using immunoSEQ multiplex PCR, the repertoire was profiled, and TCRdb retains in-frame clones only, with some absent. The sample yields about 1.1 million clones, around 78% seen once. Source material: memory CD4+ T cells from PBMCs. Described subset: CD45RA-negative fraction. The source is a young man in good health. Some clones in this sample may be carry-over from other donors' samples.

The DNA for the CDR3 is TGTGCCAGCAGCTGGACAGGGGGGGGACTAGCGGGTTACAATGAGCAGTTCTTC. Translating gives CASSWTGGGLAGYNEQFF. The chain carries TRBV11-2 and TRBJ2-1; TRBD2 matches 12 bases. This CDR3 comprises 18 residues. The germline V gene encodes CDR1 SGHAT and CDR2 FQNNGV. J lost 4 bases, V lost 4 bases, and 11 bases had no gene match.

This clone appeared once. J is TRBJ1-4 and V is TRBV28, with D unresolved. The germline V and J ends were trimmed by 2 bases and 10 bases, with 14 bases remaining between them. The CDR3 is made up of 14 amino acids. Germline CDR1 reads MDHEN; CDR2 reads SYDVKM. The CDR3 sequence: CASSLERISGKLFF. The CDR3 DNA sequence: TGTGCCAGCAGTTTAGAGAGGATTTCTGGAAAACTGTTTTTT.

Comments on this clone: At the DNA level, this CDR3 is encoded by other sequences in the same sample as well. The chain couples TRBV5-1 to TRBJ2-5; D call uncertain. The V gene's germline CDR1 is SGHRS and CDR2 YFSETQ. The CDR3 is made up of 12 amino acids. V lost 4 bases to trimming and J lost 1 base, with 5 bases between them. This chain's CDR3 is CASSPSQETQYF. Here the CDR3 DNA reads TGCGCCAGCAGCCCCTCCCAAGAGACCCAGTACTTC.

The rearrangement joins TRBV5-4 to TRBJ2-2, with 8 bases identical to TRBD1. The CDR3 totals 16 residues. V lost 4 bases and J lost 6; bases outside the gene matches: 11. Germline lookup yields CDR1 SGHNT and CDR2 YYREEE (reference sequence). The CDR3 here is CASSSPNRGIPGELFF. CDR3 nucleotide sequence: TGTGCCAGCAGCAGTCCTAACAGGGGGATTCCCGGGGAGCTGTTTTTT.

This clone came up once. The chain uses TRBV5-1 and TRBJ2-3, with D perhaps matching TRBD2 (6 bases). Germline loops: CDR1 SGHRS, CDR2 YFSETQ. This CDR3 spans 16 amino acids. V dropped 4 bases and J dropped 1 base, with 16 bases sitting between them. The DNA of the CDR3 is TGCGCCAGCAGCCTAGACCCTAGCGTGGGCACAGATACGCAGTATTTT. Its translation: CASSLDPSVGTDTQYF.

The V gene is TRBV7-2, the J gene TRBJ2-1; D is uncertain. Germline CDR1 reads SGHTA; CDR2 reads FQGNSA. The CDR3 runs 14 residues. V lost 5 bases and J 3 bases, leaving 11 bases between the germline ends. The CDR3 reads CASSLVTGYNEQFF. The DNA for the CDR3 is TGTGCCAGCAGCCTAGTGACTGGCTACAATGAGCAGTTCTTC.

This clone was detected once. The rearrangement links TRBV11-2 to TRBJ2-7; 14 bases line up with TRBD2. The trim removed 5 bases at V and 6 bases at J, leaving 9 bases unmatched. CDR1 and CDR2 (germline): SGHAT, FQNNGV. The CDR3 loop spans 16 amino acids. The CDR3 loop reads CASSPPGLAGVSEQYF. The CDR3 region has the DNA TGTGCCAGCAGCCCTCCGGGACTAGCGGGAGTATCCGAGCAGTACTTC.

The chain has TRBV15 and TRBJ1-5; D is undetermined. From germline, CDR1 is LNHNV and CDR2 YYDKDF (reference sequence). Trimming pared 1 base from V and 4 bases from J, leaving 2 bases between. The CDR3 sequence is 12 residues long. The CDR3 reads CATSRANQPQHF. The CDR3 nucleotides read TGTGCCACCAGCAGAGCGAATCAGCCCCAGCATTTT.

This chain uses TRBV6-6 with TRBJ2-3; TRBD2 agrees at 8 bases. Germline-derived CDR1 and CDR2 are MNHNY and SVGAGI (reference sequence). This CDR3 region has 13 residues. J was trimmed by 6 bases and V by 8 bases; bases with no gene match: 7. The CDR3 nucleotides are TGTGCCAGCGGTGCGGGACTAGAGGATACGCAGTATTTT. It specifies CASGAGLEDTQYF.

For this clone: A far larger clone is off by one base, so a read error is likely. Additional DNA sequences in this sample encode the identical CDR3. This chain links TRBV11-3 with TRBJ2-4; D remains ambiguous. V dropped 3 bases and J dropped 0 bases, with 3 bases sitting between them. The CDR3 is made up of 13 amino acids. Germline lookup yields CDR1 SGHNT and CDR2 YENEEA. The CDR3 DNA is TGTGCCAGCAGCTTGACAGCCAAAAACATTCAGTACTTC. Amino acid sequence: CASSLTAKNIQYF.

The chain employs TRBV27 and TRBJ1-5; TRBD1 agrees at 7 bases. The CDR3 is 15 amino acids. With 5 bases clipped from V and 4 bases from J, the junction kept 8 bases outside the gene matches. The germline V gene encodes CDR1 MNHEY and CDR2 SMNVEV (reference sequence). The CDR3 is CASSPLDRVNQPQHF. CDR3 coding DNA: TGTGCCAGCAGTCCTTTAGACAGGGTAAATCAGCCCCAGCATTTT.

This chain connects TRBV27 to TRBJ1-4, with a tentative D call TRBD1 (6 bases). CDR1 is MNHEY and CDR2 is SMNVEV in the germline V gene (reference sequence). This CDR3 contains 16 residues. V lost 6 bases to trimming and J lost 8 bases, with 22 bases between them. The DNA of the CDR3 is TGTGCCAGCAGCAAAGGGGTGGGCACAGGGCGGGAAAAACTGTTTTTT. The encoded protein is CASSKGVGTGREKLFF. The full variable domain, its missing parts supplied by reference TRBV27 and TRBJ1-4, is EAQVTQNPRYLITVTGKKLTVTCSQNMNHEYMSWYRQDPGLGLRQIYYSMNVEVTDKGDVPEGYKVSRKEKRNFPLILESPSPNQTSLYFCASSKGVGTGREKLFFGSGTQLSVL.

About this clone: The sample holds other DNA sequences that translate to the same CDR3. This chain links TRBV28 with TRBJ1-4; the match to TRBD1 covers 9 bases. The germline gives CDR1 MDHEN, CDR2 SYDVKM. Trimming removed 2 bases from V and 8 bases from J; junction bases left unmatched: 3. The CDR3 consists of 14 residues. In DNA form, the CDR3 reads TGTGCCAGCAGTTTAGGACAGGGGTACGAAAAACTGTTTTTT. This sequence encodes CASSLGQGYEKLFF.

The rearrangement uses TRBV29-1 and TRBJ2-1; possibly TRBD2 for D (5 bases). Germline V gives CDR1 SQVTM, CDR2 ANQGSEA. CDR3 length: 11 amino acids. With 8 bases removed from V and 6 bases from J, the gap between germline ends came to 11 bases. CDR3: CSHRTFNEQFF. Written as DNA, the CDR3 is TGCAGCCACCGGACTTTCAATGAGCAGTTCTTC.

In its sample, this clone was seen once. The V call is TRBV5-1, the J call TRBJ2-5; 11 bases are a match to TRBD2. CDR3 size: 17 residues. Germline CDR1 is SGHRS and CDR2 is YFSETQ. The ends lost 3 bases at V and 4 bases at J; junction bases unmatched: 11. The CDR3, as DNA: TGCGCCAGCAGCTCTCCGACTAGCGGGATGGTCGGAGAGACCCAGTACTTC. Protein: CASSSPTSGMVGETQYF.

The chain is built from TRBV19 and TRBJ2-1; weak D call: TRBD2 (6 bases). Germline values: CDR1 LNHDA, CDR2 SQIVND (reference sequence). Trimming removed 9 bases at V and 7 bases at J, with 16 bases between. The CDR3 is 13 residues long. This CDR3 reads CASTSSFRNEQFF. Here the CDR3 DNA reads TGTGCCAGCACTAGCTCTTTCAGGAATGAGCAGTTCTTC.

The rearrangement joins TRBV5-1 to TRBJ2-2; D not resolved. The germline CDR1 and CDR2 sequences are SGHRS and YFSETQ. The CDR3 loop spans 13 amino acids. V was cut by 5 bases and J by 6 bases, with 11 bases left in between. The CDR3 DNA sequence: TGCGCCAGCAGTTCATCAGACGCCGGGGAGCTGTTTTTT. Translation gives CASSSSDAGELFF.

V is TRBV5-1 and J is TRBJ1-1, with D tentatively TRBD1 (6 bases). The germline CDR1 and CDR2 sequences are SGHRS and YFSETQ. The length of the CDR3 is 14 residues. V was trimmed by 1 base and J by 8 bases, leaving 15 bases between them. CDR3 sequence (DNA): TGCGCCAGCAGCTTGAGGACAGAAGGGGCGGAAGCTTTCTTT. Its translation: CASSLRTEGAEAFF.

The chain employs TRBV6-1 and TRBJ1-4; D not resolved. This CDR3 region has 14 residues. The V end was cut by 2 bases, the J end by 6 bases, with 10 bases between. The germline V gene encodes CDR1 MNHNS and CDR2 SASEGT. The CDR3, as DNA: TGTGCCAGCAGTGAATTAGGGCCCGATGAAAAACTGTTTTTT. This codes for CASSELGPDEKLFF.

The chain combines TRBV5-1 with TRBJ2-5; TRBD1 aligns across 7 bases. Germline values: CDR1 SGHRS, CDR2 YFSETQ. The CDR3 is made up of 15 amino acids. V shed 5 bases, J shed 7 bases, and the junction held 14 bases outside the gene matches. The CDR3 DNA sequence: TGCGCCAGCAGTGAGACAGGGTCTATGTTGGGGACCCAGTACTTC. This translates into CASSETGSMLGTQYF.

CDR3 region: CASSVGYQGGIQYF. CDR3 bases: TGTGCCAGCAGCGTAGGATACCAGGGTGGCATTCAGTACTTC. The rearrangement links TRBV9 to TRBJ2-4; the D gene is possibly TRBD1 (5 bases). CDR3 length: 14 residues. Germline V gene data show CDR1 as SGDLS and CDR2 as YYNGEE. V lost 0 bases and J lost 9, with 13 bases in between.

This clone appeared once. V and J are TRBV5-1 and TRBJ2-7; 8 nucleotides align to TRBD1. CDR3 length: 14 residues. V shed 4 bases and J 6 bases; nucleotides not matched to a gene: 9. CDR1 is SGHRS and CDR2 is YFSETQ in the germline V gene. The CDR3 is CASSEPGTGFEQYF. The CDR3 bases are TGCGCCAGCAGCGAACCCGGGACAGGTTTCGAGCAGTACTTC.

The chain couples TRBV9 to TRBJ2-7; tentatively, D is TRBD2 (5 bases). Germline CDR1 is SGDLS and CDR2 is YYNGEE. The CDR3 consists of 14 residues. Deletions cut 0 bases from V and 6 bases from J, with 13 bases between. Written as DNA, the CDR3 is TGTGCCAGCAGCGTAGCCCCATACAGCGGCGAGCAGTACTTC. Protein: CASSVAPYSGEQYF.